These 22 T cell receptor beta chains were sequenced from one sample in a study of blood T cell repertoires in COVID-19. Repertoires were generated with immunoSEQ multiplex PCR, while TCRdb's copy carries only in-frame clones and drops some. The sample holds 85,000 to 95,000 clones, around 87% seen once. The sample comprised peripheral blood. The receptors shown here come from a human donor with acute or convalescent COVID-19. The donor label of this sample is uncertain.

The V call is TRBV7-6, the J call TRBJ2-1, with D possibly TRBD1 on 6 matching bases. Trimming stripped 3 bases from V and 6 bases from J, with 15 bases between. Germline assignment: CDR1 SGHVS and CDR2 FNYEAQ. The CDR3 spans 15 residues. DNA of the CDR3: TGTGCCAGCAGCTTTGGCCGGGACACAGGCAATGAGCAGTTCTTC. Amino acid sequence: CASSFGRDTGNEQFF.

The CDR3 bases are TGTGCCAGCAGTTTTCGGAACAGGGGGGGCGAAGCTTTCTTT. Amino acid sequence: CASSFRNRGGEAFF. The chain carries TRBV28 and TRBJ1-1; 8 bases match TRBD1. V lost 3 bases to trimming and J lost 8 bases; unmatched junction nucleotides: 8. Germline loops: CDR1 MDHEN, CDR2 SYDVKM. This CDR3 has 14 amino acids.

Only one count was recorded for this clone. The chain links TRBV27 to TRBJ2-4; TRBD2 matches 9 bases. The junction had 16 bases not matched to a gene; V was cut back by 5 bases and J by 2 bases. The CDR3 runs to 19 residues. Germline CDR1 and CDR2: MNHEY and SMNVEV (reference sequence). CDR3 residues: CASSTPGAGGRGPKNIQYF. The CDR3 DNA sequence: TGTGCCAGCAGTACCCCAGGGGCGGGGGGGCGAGGTCCCAAAAACATTCAGTACTTC.

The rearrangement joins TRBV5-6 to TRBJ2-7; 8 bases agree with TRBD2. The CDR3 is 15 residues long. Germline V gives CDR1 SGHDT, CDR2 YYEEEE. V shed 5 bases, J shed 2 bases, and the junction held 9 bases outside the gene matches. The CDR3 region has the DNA TGTGCCAGCAGGTACAAAGCGGGGGCGGCCTACGAGCAGTACTTC. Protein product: CASRYKAGAAYEQYF.

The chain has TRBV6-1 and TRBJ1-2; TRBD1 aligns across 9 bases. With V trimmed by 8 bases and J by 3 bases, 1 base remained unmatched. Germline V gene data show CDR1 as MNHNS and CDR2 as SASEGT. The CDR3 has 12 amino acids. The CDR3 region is CASRTGDYGYTF. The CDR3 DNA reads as TGTGCCAGCCGGACAGGGGACTATGGCTACACCTTC.

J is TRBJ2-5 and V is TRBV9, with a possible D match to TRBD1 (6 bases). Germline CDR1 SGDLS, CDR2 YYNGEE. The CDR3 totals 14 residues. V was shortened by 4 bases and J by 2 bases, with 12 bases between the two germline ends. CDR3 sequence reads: CASSFSGEQETQYF. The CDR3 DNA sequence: TGTGCCAGCAGCTTCTCAGGGGAGCAAGAGACCCAGTACTTC. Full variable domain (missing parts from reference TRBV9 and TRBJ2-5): DSGVTQTPKHLITATGQRVTLRCSPRSGDLSVYWYQQSLDQGLQFLIQYYNGEERAKGNILERFSAQQFPDLHSELNLSSLELGDSALYFCASSFSGEQETQYFGPGTRLLVL.

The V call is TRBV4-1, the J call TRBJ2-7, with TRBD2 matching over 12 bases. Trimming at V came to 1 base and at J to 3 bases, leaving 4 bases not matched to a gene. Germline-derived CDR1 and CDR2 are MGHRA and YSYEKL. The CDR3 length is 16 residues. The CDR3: CASSQAWTSGDYEQYF. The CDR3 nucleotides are TGCGCCAGCAGCCAAGCCTGGACTAGCGGGGACTACGAGCAGTACTTC.

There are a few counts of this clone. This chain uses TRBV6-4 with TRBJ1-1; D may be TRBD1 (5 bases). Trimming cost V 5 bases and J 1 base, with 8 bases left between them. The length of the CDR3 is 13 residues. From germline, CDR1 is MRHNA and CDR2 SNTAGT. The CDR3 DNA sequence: TGTGCCAGCAGTACGACAGCGAACACTGAAGCTTTCTTT. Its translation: CASSTTANTEAFF.

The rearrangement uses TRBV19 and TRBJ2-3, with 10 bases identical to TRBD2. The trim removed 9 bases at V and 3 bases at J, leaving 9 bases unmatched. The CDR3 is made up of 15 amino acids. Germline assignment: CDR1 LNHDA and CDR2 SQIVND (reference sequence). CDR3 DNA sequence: TGTGCCAGCCGGGAGCGGGGGGGCCGGACAGATACGCAGTATTTT. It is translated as CASRERGGRTDTQYF.

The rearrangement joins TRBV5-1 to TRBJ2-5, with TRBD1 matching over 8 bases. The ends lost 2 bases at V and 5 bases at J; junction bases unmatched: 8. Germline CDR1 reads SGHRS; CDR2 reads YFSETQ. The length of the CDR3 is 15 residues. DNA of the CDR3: TGCGCCAGCAGCTTTCGGACAGGGTTCGGGGAGACCCAGTACTTC. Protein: CASSFRTGFGETQYF. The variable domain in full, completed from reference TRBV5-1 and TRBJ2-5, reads KAGVTQTPRYLIKTRGQQVTLSCSPISGHRSVSWYQQTPGQGLQFLFEYFSETQRNKGNFPGRFSGRQFSNSRSEMNVSTLELGDSALYLCASSFRTGFGETQYFGPGTRLLVL.

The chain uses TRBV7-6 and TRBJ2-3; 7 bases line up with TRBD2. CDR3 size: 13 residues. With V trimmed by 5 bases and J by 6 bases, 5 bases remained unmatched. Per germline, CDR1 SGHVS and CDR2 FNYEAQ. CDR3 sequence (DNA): TGTGCCAGCAGCCCACGGGGGGTTGATACGCAGTATTTT. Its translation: CASSPRGVDTQYF.

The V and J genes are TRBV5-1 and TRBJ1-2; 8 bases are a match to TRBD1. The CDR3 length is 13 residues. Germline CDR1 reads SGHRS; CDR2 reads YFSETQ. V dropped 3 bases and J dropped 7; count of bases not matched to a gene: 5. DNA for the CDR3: TGCGCCAGCAGCTCTGAGACAGGGGTTGGCTACACCTTC. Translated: CASSSETGVGYTF.

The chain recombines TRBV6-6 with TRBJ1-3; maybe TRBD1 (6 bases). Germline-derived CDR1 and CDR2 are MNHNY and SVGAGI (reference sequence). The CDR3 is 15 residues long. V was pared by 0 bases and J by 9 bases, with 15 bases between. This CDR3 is CASSYSNGQRPTIYF. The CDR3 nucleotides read TGTGCCAGCAGTTACTCGAACGGACAGAGACCCACCATATATTTT.

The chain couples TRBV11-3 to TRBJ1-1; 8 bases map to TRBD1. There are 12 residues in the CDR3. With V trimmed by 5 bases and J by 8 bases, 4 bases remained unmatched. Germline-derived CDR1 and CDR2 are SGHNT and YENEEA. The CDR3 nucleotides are TGTGCCAGCAGCGTCCGGACAGGGGAAGCTTTCTTT. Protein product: CASSVRTGEAFF.

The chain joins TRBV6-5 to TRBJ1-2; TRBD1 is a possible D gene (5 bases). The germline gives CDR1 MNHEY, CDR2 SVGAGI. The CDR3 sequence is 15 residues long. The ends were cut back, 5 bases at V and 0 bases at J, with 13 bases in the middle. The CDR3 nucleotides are TGTGCCAGCAGTCAACAGGTCGGAACTAACTATGGCTACACCTTC. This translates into CASSQQVGTNYGYTF.

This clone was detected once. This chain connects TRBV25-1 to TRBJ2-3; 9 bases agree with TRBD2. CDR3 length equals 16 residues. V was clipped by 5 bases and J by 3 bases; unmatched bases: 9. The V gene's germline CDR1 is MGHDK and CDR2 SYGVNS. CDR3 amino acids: CASSRGLAGQTDTQYF. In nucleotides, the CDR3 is TGTGCCAGCAGTAGAGGGCTAGCGGGGCAAACAGATACGCAGTATTTT.

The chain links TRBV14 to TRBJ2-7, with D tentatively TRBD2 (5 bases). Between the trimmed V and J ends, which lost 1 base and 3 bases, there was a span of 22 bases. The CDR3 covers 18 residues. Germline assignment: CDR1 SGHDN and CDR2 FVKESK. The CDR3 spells CASSQGTLSYRGGYEQYF. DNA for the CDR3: TGTGCCAGCAGCCAAGGAACCTTGTCTTATCGAGGAGGCTACGAGCAGTACTTC. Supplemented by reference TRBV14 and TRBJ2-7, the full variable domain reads EAGVTQFPSHSVIEKGQTVTLRCDPISGHDNLYWYRRVMGKEIKFLLHFVKESKQDESGMPNNRFLAERTGGTYSTLKVQPAELEDSGVYFCASSQGTLSYRGGYEQYFGPGTRLTVT.

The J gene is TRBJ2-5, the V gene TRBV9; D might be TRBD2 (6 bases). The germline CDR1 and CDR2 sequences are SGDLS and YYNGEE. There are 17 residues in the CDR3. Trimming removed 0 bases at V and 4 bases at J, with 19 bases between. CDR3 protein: CASSVDGARGGVETQYF. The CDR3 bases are TGTGCCAGCAGCGTAGATGGGGCGCGGGGTGGAGTAGAGACCCAGTACTTC.

CDR3 sequence reads: CSVLRDTAVEEQYF. DNA of the CDR3: TGCAGCGTTCTCCGGGACACCGCTGTTGAGGAGCAGTACTTC. The V gene is TRBV29-1, the J gene TRBJ2-7; a possible D gene is TRBD1 (6 bases). Germline V lookup: CDR1 SQVTM, CDR2 ANQGSEA. The germline V and J ends were trimmed by 5 bases and 7 bases, with 21 bases remaining between them. The CDR3 consists of 14 residues.

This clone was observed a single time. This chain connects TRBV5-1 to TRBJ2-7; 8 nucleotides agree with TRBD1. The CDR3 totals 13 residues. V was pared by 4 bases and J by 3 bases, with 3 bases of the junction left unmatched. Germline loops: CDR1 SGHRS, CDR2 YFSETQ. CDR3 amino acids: CASSLGQVYEQYF. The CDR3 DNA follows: TGCGCCAGCAGCCTGGGACAGGTCTACGAGCAGTACTTC.

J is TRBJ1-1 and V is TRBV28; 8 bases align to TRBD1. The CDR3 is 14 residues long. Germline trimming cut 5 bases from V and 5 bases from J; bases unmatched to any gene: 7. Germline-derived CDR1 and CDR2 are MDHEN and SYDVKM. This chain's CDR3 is CASSILQGGTEAFF. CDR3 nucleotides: TGTGCCAGCAGTATCCTACAGGGGGGGACTGAAGCTTTCTTT.

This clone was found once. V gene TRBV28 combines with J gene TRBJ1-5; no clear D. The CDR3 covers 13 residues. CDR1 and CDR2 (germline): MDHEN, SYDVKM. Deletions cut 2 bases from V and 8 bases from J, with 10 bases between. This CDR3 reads CASSLAQEKPQHF. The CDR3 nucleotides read TGTGCCAGCAGTTTAGCCCAAGAGAAGCCCCAGCATTTT.